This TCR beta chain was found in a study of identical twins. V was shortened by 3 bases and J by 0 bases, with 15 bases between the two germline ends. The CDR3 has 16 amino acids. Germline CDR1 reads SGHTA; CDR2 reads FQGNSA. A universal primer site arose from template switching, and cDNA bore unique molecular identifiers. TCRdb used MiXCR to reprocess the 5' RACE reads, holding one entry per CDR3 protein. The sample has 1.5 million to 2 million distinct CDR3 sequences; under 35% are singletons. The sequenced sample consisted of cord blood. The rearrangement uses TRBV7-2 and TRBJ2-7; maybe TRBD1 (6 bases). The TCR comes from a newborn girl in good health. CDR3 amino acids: CASSLVGGQSSYEQYF. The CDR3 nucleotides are TGTGCCAGCAGCTTGGTGGGTGGACAGTCCTCCTACGAGCAGTACTTC.